These 23 T cell receptor beta chains were sequenced from one sample in a study of beta chain features in type 1 diabetes. cDNA synthesis used the whole RNA isolate, giving expressed TCRB sequences. Sequencing used immunoSEQ multiplex PCR; TCRdb keeps in-frame clones, though not all of them. Here the sample spans under 450,000 clones, roughly 13% being singletons. Sequencing used naive CD4+ T cells from blood. The source is a man in his thirties or forties in good health.

J is TRBJ1-1 and V is TRBV30; 7 bases agree with TRBD1. With 3 bases clipped from V and 5 bases from J, the junction kept 9 bases outside the gene matches. Germline CDR1 GTSNPN, CDR2 SVGIG (reference sequence). CDR3 length: 14 amino acids. The CDR3 sequence: CAWRSLGGVTEAFF. CDR3 in DNA: TGTGCCTGGAGAAGTTTAGGGGGCGTTACTGAAGCTTTCTTT.

The chain combines TRBV9 with TRBJ1-2, with D tentatively TRBD1 (6 bases). The V gene's germline CDR1 is SGDLS and CDR2 YYNGEE. V was cut by 2 bases and J by 6 bases, with 20 bases left in between. This CDR3 has 16 residues. As DNA, the CDR3 is TGTGCCAGCAGCGTCTCCCTACAGGGAGCCGGGGATGGCTACACCTTC. This translates into CASSVSLQGAGDGYTF.

The genes are TRBV9 and TRBJ2-7; D perhaps matches TRBD2 (6 bases). The V and J ends lost 4 bases and 2 bases respectively, with 13 bases between them. The CDR3 has 14 amino acids. CDR1 is SGDLS, CDR2 YYNGEE, per germline. CDR3: CASSPSGEAYEQYV. For the CDR3, the DNA is TGTGCCAGCAGCCCGTCGGGAGAGGCCTACGAGCAGTACGTC.

This clone was observed a handful of times. This chain joins TRBV19 and TRBJ2-1; D perhaps matches TRBD1 (6 bases). V was cut by 8 bases and J by 8 bases, with 10 bases left in between. CDR1 LNHDA and CDR2 SQIVND come from the germline V gene (reference sequence). The CDR3 has 11 residues. In nucleotides, the CDR3 is TGTGCCAGTCGCAGGGGATATGAGCAGTTCTTC. Its protein product is CASRRGYEQFF. The whole variable domain, filled in from reference TRBV19 and TRBJ2-1, reads DGGITQSPKYLFRKEGQNVTLSCEQNLNHDAMYWYRQDPGQGLRLIYYSQIVNDFQKGDIAEGYSVSREKKESFPLTVTSAQKNPTAFYLCASRRGYEQFFGPGTRLTVL.

J is TRBJ2-3 and V is TRBV5-1; D unresolved. Per germline, CDR1 SGHRS and CDR2 YFSETQ. Trimming removed 3 bases from V and 2 bases from J, with 10 bases in between. There are 14 residues in the CDR3. CDR3 loop: CASSSQRPTDTQYF. CDR3 DNA: TGCGCCAGCAGCTCCCAGAGACCCACAGATACGCAGTATTTT. The whole variable domain, filled in from reference TRBV5-1 and TRBJ2-3, reads KAGVTQTPRYLIKTRGQQVTLSCSPISGHRSVSWYQQTPGQGLQFLFEYFSETQRNKGNFPGRFSGRQFSNSRSEMNVSTLELGDSALYLCASSSQRPTDTQYFGPGTRLTVL.

The J gene is TRBJ2-1, the V gene TRBV5-4; 10 bases line up with TRBD2. The CDR3 is 16 amino acids. V gave up 4 bases and J gave up 4 bases; unmatched junction bases: 8. Germline CDR1 and CDR2: SGHNT and YYREEE (reference sequence). CDR3 coding DNA: TGTGCCAGCAGCAACATAGCGGGAGGCGTTTACAATGAGCAGTTCTTC. Translating it yields CASSNIAGGVYNEQFF.

The V call is TRBV2, the J call TRBJ2-1; 11 bases are a match to TRBD2. The ends lost 8 bases at V and 9 bases at J; junction bases unmatched: 12. The CDR3 contains 15 residues. Germline loops: CDR1 SNHLY, CDR2 FYNNEI. This chain's CDR3 is CASGPSGGLRSEQFF. The DNA for the CDR3 is TGTGCCAGCGGTCCTAGCGGGGGGCTTAGGAGTGAGCAGTTCTTC.

This clone was detected only a few times. The chain employs TRBV7-9 and TRBJ2-7; TRBD2 might be the D (6 bases). The CDR3 extends over 16 amino acids. CDR1 is SEHNR and CDR2 is FQNEAQ in the germline V gene (reference sequence). Trimming removed 5 bases from V and 0 bases from J, with 17 bases in between. CDR3 nucleotide sequence: TGTGCCAGCAGCACAACTGGGACTTCTAACTCCTACGAGCAGTACTTC. Protein sequence: CASSTTGTSNSYEQYF.

The chain employs TRBV27 and TRBJ1-2; 9 nucleotides match TRBD1. The CDR3 runs to 15 residues. V shed 4 bases, J shed 5 bases, and the junction held 8 bases outside the gene matches. Germline loops: CDR1 MNHEY, CDR2 SMNVEV (reference sequence). The CDR3 sequence: CASSSAGTGTYGYTF. The CDR3 nucleotides are TGTGCCAGCAGTTCCGCCGGGACAGGGACGTATGGCTACACCTTC.

In this sample, this clone turned up a few times. The chain has TRBV7-9 and TRBJ1-1; no definite D call. This CDR3 is built from 9 residues. V was clipped by 8 bases and J by 7 bases, with 5 bases between them. The germline V gene has CDR1 SEHNR and CDR2 FQNEAQ (reference sequence). This CDR3 reads CASPSEAFF. In DNA, the CDR3 is TGTGCCAGCCCCAGTGAAGCTTTCTTT.

This clone was counted a few times. CDR3 in amino acids: CASIDRAGDYTHYGYTF. The CDR3 nucleotides read TGTGCCAGCATCGATCGGGCAGGGGATTATACCCACTATGGCTACACCTTC. The chain joins TRBV7-9 to TRBJ1-2; the D gene is possibly TRBD1 (6 bases). V dropped 7 bases and J dropped 3 bases, with 24 bases sitting between them. This CDR3 has 17 amino acids. The germline gives CDR1 SEHNR, CDR2 FQNEAQ (reference sequence).

This clone appeared a few times. V gene TRBV5-6 combines with J gene TRBJ2-7; 8 bases align to TRBD2. CDR3 length: 14 amino acids. CDR1 is SGHDT and CDR2 is YYEEEE in the germline V gene. V shed 4 bases, J shed 8 bases, and the junction held 11 bases outside the gene matches. The CDR3 DNA sequence: TGTGCCAGCAGCCAGCGCGGGGGGACTTCCCAGCAGTACGTC. The encoded protein is CASSQRGGTSQQYV.

This clone was counted a few times. The chain employs TRBV5-5 and TRBJ1-1; 8 bases map to TRBD1. V was clipped by 4 bases and J by 3 bases; unmatched bases: 2. This CDR3 region has 13 residues. From germline, CDR1 is SGHKS and CDR2 YYEKEE (reference sequence). For the CDR3, the DNA is TGTGCCAGCAGCATGGACAGGGACACTGAAGCTTTCTTT. It is translated as CASSMDRDTEAFF.

This chain uses TRBV19 with TRBJ1-5; 11 bases map to TRBD1. V lost 7 bases and J lost 5; bases outside the gene matches: 4. The CDR3 length is 14 residues. Germline V gives CDR1 LNHDA, CDR2 SQIVND (reference sequence). The DNA for the CDR3 is TGTGCCAGTAAGCCGGACAGGGGGCATCAGCCCCAGCATTTT. This encodes CASKPDRGHQPQHF.

V is TRBV4-3 and J is TRBJ2-1, with TRBD2 matching over 10 bases. CDR3 length: 18 amino acids. The J segment lost 4 bases and the V segment lost 2 bases, leaving 11 bases of the junction unmatched. The germline V gene encodes CDR1 LGHNA and CDR2 YSLEER. CDR3 coding DNA: TGCGCCAGCAGCCAACTGGCCTTACCGGGACTAGCGTACAATGAGCAGTTCTTC. Translated: CASSQLALPGLAYNEQFF.

This clone was observed a handful of times. Within the sample, other DNA sequences also encode this same CDR3. The chain uses TRBV30 and TRBJ1-2, with D uncertain. The germline V and J ends were trimmed by 5 bases and 4 bases, with 11 bases remaining between them. This CDR3 region has 12 residues. CDR1 and CDR2 from the germline V gene are GTSNPN and SVGIG (reference sequence). CDR3 bases: TGTGCCTGGTCAACCGGGAGCTATGGCTACACCTTC. Its translation: CAWSTGSYGYTF.

In this sample, this clone turned up a few times. V is TRBV18 and J is TRBJ2-7; D is unresolved. Trimming removed 2 bases from V and 7 bases from J, with 12 bases in between. The CDR3 extends over 13 amino acids. Germline assignment: CDR1 KGHSH and CDR2 LQKENI. The CDR3 loop is CASSPLDQGEQYF. In nucleotides, the CDR3 is TGTGCCAGCTCACCATTAGACCAAGGGGAGCAGTACTTC.

This clone was recorded a few times. This chain joins TRBV19 and TRBJ2-1, with D maybe TRBD2 (5 bases). V lost 3 bases, J lost 5 bases, and 17 bases lay in between. The CDR3 runs 16 residues. CDR1 and CDR2 (germline): LNHDA, SQIVND (reference sequence). The CDR3 spells CASSIPVGVSNNEQFF. Here the CDR3 DNA reads TGTGCCAGTAGTATCCCGGTCGGGGTCTCTAACAATGAGCAGTTCTTC. The full variable domain, its missing parts supplied by reference TRBV19 and TRBJ2-1, is DGGITQSPKYLFRKEGQNVTLSCEQNLNHDAMYWYRQDPGQGLRLIYYSQIVNDFQKGDIAEGYSVSREKKESFPLTVTSAQKNPTAFYLCASSIPVGVSNNEQFFGPGTRLTVL.

This clone was seen a handful of times. This chain links TRBV11-3 with TRBJ2-5; D perhaps matches TRBD1 (7 bases). The germline gives CDR1 SGHNT, CDR2 YENEEA. The CDR3 totals 14 residues. Trimming shortened V by 5 bases and J by 3 bases, and 13 bases separated the two germline ends. CDR3 coding DNA: TGTGCCAGCAGCAGGCGGGACAGAAAAGAGACCCAGTACTTC. This translates into CASSRRDRKETQYF.

A few counts support this clone. The chain carries TRBV6-6 and TRBJ2-5, with unresolved D. Trimming pared 0 bases from V and 1 base from J, leaving 6 bases between. Germline loops: CDR1 MNHNY, CDR2 SVGAGI (reference sequence). The CDR3 has 14 amino acids. CDR3 DNA: TGTGCCAGCAGTTACTCACCGTTCCAAGAGACCCAGTACTTC. It codes for CASSYSPFQETQYF.

This clone came up a few times. The genes are TRBV4-3 and TRBJ2-5; 15 bases map to TRBD2. CDR1 LGHNA and CDR2 YSLEER come from the germline V gene. V shed 3 bases, J shed 2 bases, and the junction held 7 bases outside the gene matches. This CDR3 has 18 residues. CDR3: CASSHRGLAGGLQETQYF. CDR3 nucleotides: TGCGCCAGCAGCCACCGCGGACTAGCGGGGGGGCTTCAAGAGACCCAGTACTTC.

This clone was seen more than once but under ten times. The rearrangement joins TRBV18 to TRBJ2-7, with no clear D. CDR3 size: 14 residues. From germline, CDR1 is KGHSH and CDR2 LQKENI. Trimming took 0 bases from V and 2 from J, leaving 8 bases between them. In nucleotides, the CDR3 is TGTGCCAGCTCACCACCGACGGCCACCTACGAGCAGTACTTC. Translated: CASSPPTATYEQYF.

This clone showed up just a few times. The chain joins TRBV6-5 to TRBJ2-5; D may match TRBD1 or TRBD2 (5 bases each). The V gene's germline CDR1 is MNHEY and CDR2 SVGAGI. The CDR3 has 14 amino acids. V lost 0 bases, J lost 5 bases, and 10 bases lay in between. CDR3 DNA: TGTGCCAGCAGTTACTCTGGGGGTGTGGAGACCCAGTACTTC. Residues: CASSYSGGVETQYF.